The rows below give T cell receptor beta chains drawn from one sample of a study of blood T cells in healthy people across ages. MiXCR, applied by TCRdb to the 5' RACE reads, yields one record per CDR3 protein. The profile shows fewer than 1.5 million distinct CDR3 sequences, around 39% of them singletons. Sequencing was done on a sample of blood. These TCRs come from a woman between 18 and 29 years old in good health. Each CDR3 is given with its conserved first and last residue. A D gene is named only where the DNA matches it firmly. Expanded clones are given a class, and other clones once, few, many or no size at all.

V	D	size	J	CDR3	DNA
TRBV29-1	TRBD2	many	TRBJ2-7	CSVGTSGTSYEQYF	TGCAGCGTTGGGACTAGCGGTACCTCCTACGAGCAGTACTTC
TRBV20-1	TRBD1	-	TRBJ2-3	CSANTDRADTQYF	TGCAGTGCAAACACGGACAGGGCAGATACGCAGTATTTT
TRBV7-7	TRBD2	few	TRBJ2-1	CASSEGLAGEQFF	TGTGCCAGCAGCGAGGGACTAGCGGGCGAGCAGTTCTTC
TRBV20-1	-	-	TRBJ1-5	CSATGGTSNQPQHF	TGCAGTGCGACCGGGGGGACCAGCAATCAGCCCCAGCATTTT
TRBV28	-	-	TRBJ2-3	CASPRSNTQYF	TGTGCCAGCCCCCGCTCGAATACGCAGTATTTT
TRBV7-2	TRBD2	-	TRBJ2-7	CASSTRLAGRLAAYEQYF	TGTGCCAGCAGCACCCGGCTAGCGGGGAGACTTGCCGCCTACGAGCAGTACTTC
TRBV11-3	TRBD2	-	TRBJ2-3	CASSRAGGLDFNTDTQYF	TGTGCCAGCAGCCGCGCCGGAGGACTAGATTTCAACACAGATACGCAGTATTTT
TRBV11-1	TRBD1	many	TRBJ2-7	CASSDGQGYEQYF	TGTGCCAGCAGCGACGGACAGGGCTACGAGCAGTACTTC
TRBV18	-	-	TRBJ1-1	CASSPTLQRVNTEAFF	TGTGCCAGCTCACCCACTCTGCAAAGGGTGAACACTGAAGCTTTCTTT
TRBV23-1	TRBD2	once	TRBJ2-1	CASSLGTSGTSPNNEQFF	TGCGCCAGCAGTCTCGGGACTAGCGGGACATCACCCAACAATGAGCAGTTCTTC
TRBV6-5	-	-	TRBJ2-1	CASSPTPNPYNEQFF	TGTGCCAGCAGCCCTACACCCAACCCATACAATGAGCAGTTCTTC
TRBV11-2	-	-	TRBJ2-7	CASTGNRASPYF	TGTGCCAGCACTGGGAACAGGGCCTCACCGTACTTC
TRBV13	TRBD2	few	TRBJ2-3	CASLTSEYTSTDTQYF	TGTGCCAGCTTGACTAGCGAGTACACTAGCACAGATACGCAGTATTTT